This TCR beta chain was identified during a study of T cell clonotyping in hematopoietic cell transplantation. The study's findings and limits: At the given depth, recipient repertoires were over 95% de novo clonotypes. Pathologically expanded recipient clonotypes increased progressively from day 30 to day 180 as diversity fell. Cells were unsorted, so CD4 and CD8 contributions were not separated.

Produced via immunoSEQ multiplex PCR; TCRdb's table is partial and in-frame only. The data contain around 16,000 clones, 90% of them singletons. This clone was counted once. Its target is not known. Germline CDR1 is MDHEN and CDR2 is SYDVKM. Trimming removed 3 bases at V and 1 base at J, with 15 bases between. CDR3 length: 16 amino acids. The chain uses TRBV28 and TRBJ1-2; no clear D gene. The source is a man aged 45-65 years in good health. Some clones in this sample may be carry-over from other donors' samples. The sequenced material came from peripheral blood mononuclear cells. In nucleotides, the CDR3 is TGTGCCAGCAGTTTGATCAGAGTTTGGGTTAACTATGGCTACACCTTC. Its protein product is CASSLIRVWVNYGYTF.